This T cell receptor (beta chain) emerged from a study of Graves' ophthalmopathy and Graves' hyperthyroidism (dated by TCRdb to 2016 to 2018). About the investigation overall: Peripheral blood was collected at initial diagnosis, prior to any treatment. An independent validation cohort was composed of 18 hyperthyroidism patients and 17 patients who later progressed from hyperthyroidism to ophthalmopathy. To tell Graves' ophthalmopathy apart from Graves' hyperthyroidism, and to predict which patients would progress to ophthalmopathy, the study relied on TCR beta repertoire signatures. The approximately 100 discovery patients were randomly divided into training and test sets at a 7:3 ratio. In a handful of hyperthyroidism patients, the T-cell repertoires found in thyroid tissue were compared with those found in blood. Following sample collection, hyperthyroidism patients were given methimazole at a starting dose of 30 mg daily, and ophthalmopathy patients were given high-dose intravenous methylprednisolone. In total, 135 blood samples were TCR-sequenced: under 45 ophthalmopathy, over 70 hyperthyroidism and 17 hyperthyroidism-to-ophthalmopathy patients. To explore V-J signatures that distinguish ophthalmopathy from hyperthyroidism, a discovery set of about 99 patients was enrolled, made up of roughly 41 with ophthalmopathy and 57 with stable hyperthyroidism.

Trimming removed 5 bases from V and 8 bases from J; the gene matches leave 9 bases unexplained. The CDR3 runs 14 amino acids, cysteine and phenylalanine included. This entry keeps only the CDR3 DNA: 42 bases, framed from base 1. The germline V gene provides CDR1 SNHLY and CDR2 FYNNEI. For repertoire sequencing, TCR beta CDR3 regions were amplified from RNA transcripts. HTBI primers and the Qiagen OneStep RT-PCR kit were used in a first-round RT-PCR, which was followed by a second-round multiplex PCR, size selection and purification. Libraries were sequenced on an Illumina HiSeq2000 using paired-end 100 bp reads. In the original analysis: SOAPnuke was used to process the reads, throwing out any read that had adapters, had uncalled bases, had a mean Phred below 15, or lacked an exact constant-primer or identifier match. High-quality paired reads were merged with COPE v1.2.5. Each unique nucleotide sequence was treated as a clonotype, and MiTCR v1.1 was used to align the clonotypes to the IMGT TRB V, D and J references. Only V-J combinations with frequency above 0.0001 were analysed, covering about 99% of repertoires. For each V-J combination, a TCR clonal expansion and chaos score was defined as F50 clonal expansion divided by the chaos observed in the TCRdist matrix. Welch's t-statistics and random forest were used to reduce the features to 10 to 15 V-J combinations, which were then used as input to a naive Bayes classifier. Thyroid-blood repertoire similarity was quantified with the Morisita-Horn index. The public reads were quality trimmed at Q25 with fastp and then assembled into clones with MiXCR by TCRdb, keeping productive beta chains. Identical CDR3 proteins give one entry, which carries the most common genes and DNA. TCRdb's processing, not the study's, gives the V and J calls here. The sample data list about 380,000 distinct CDR3 sequences, and just over 15% of these were observed just once. Of the sample, roughly 7% is held by the ten largest clones.

General findings and caveats noted by the study authors: Most expanded thyroid clonotypes with a frequency above 0.001 also appeared in blood, which suggests that blood repertoires may reflect the immune response in the thyroid. In cross-validation, the 13-signature model distinguished ophthalmopathy from stable hyperthyroidism with approximately 90% sensitivity and around 82% specificity, and in the test set the corresponding values were around 80% and 75%. Sample size was not statistically predetermined, and group allocation was not concealed from the investigators. In validation, the model predicted ophthalmopathy progression with about 71% sensitivity and about 73% specificity; 12 predicted patients were CT-confirmed with GO in a median of 6.5 months.

A patient counted as having stable hyperthyroidism if there was no progression to ophthalmopathy within 18 months of follow-up. Hyperthyroidism patients were newly diagnosed, with disease duration under 2 months, and aged 18 to 65 years. Patients with other autoimmune diseases, uncontrolled infections, pregnancy or lactation were excluded. Diagnosis relied on clinical symptoms, serum thyroxine, TRAb, thyroid ultrasound and orbital computed tomography. Using Ficoll-Paque density gradient centrifugation, PBMCs were isolated from about 9.4 ml of fresh peripheral blood. Total RNA was extracted using Trizol reagent, and RNA quality was checked on an Agilent 2100 Bioanalyzer. With regard to this clonotype: It has no known antigen specificity. Base quality data are lacking; no much larger clone is found one base away.

Sequenced input: peripheral blood. The TCR was taken from a woman aged 18-29 years with stable Graves' hyperthyroidism. Donor details come from another sample of the same person, matched by shared clones. The chain is encoded by TRBV2 joined to TRBJ2-4; 7 central nucleotides agree with TRBD1. The DNA is TGTGCCAGCAGTACGGACAGGCCAGGGGACATTCAGTACTTC. It translates to CASSTDRPGDIQYF.